The 16 T cell receptor beta chains below all came from one sample that was sequenced in a study of lymphopenia after photon versus proton radiotherapy. The data were produced by immunoSEQ multiplex PCR, yet TCRdb's version contains in-frame clones alone and is incomplete. The table records around 55,000 clones, roughly 83% of them present only once. The sample here was peripheral blood, taken from a patient treated with proton-based radiotherapy. The receptors here all came from a man aged 55 to 70 with pancreatic cancer.

The chain joins TRBV28 to TRBJ2-2, with 14 positions matching TRBD2. V shed 5 bases and J 4 bases; nucleotides not matched to a gene: 6. The CDR3 has 17 amino acids. Germline loops: CDR1 MDHEN, CDR2 SYDVKM. The CDR3 DNA follows: TGTGCCAGCAGTCTGGGACTAGCGGGAGTCCCCACCGGGGAGCTGTTTTTT. This gives the protein CASSLGLAGVPTGELFF. The complete variable domain, with remaining parts taken from reference TRBV28 and TRBJ2-2, reads DVKVTQSSRYLVKRTGEKVFLECVQDMDHENMFWYRQDPGLGLRLIYFSYDVKMKEKGDIPEGYSVSREKKERFSLILESASTNQTSMYLCASSLGLAGVPTGELFFGEGSRLTVL.

This chain connects TRBV7-9 to TRBJ1-1; possibly TRBD1 for D (5 bases). CDR1 and CDR2 (germline): SEHNR, FQNEAQ (reference sequence). Deletions cut 5 bases from V and 1 base from J, with 8 bases between. CDR3 size: 13 residues. CDR3 region: CASSHTGNTEAFF. The CDR3 nucleotides are TGTGCCAGCAGCCACACAGGGAACACTGAAGCTTTCTTT.

The chain recombines TRBV27 with TRBJ2-7; possible D gene TRBD2, 5 bases. The CDR3 runs to 12 residues. The germline CDR1 and CDR2 sequences are MNHEY and SMNVEV (reference sequence). Trimming cost V 4 bases and J 7 bases, with 11 bases left between them. CDR3 region: CASSSGIGEQYF. CDR3 coding DNA: TGTGCCAGCAGTTCCGGGATAGGGGAGCAGTACTTC.

In this sample, this clone turned up once. The V and J genes are TRBV12-5 and TRBJ2-5; 9 positions match TRBD1. Germline V gene lookup returns CDR1 LGHNT and CDR2 FRNRAP. J was trimmed by 5 bases and V by 7 bases; bases with no gene match: 17. This CDR3 has 17 amino acids. The CDR3 loop is CASAPGTGSPRYETQYF. In nucleotides, the CDR3 is TGTGCTAGTGCTCCCGGGACAGGGAGCCCCAGGTACGAGACCCAGTACTTC.

J is TRBJ2-7 and V is TRBV15; D is perhaps TRBD1 or TRBD2 (5 bases each). V was shortened by 5 bases and J by 2 bases, with 13 bases between the two germline ends. There are 14 residues in the CDR3. The germline CDR1 and CDR2 sequences are LNHNV and YYDKDF (reference sequence). The CDR3 loop reads CATSVRRGAYEQYF. DNA of the CDR3: TGTGCCACCAGCGTACGAAGGGGAGCCTACGAGCAGTACTTC.

The CDR3 bases are TGTGCCAGCAGCTCTGGGGGGCTAGCGGGAATAAGAACCTACAATGAGCAGTTCTTC. It codes for CASSSGGLAGIRTYNEQFF. This chain links TRBV7-2 with TRBJ2-1; 9 nucleotides match TRBD2. The J segment lost 2 bases and the V segment lost 4 bases, leaving 15 bases of the junction unmatched. In germline, CDR1 is SGHTA, CDR2 FQGNSA. The CDR3 runs 19 residues.

The chain is built from TRBV5-4 and TRBJ2-7; possibly TRBD1 for D (6 bases). The CDR3 runs to 15 residues. Germline CDR1 SGHNT, CDR2 YYREEE (reference sequence). V lost 5 bases and J lost 1, with 16 bases in between. CDR3 sequence reads: CASRFEIDRSYEQYF. The CDR3 coding sequence is TGTGCCAGCAGATTTGAGATCGACAGGTCCTACGAGCAGTACTTC.

Only a few counts were recorded for this clone. This chain links TRBV7-3 with TRBJ2-3, with TRBD1 matching over 8 bases. Losses at the gene ends were 5 bases for V and 2 bases for J; bases not matched to a gene: 3. The CDR3 sequence is 14 residues long. The V gene's germline CDR1 is SGHTA and CDR2 FQGTGA. The DNA for the CDR3 is TGTGCCAGCAGCCCGGGACAGGTCACAGATACGCAGTATTTT. Its protein product is CASSPGQVTDTQYF.

A word on this clone: The junction shows a germline mismatch at one end, possibly a read error. The chain carries TRBV6-1 and TRBJ2-7, with D unclear. Germline V gene sequence: CDR1 MNHNS, CDR2 SASEGT. CDR3 length: 15 amino acids. CDR3 nucleotide sequence: TGTGCCAGCAGTGAAGAAGGCCGCACCTCTTACGGGCAGTACTTC. It specifies CASSEEGRTSYGQYF.

The chain employs TRBV29-1 and TRBJ2-7; 14 bases line up with TRBD2. Germline V gene sequence: CDR1 SQVTM, CDR2 ANQGSEA. The CDR3 consists of 17 residues. Losses at the gene ends were 3 bases for V and 4 bases for J; bases not matched to a gene: 11. The CDR3 coding sequence is TGCAGCGTTGAGGGGACTAGCGGGAGAACAGTGGGATACGAGCAGTACTTC. It encodes CSVEGTSGRTVGYEQYF.

The genes are TRBV2 and TRBJ2-1; TRBD2 matches at 11 bases. The CDR3 is 16 amino acids. After removal of 6 bases from V and 1 base from J, the junction contained 5 bases not matched to a gene. Per germline, CDR1 SNHLY and CDR2 FYNNEI. This CDR3 reads CASREGLAASYNEQFF. CDR3 coding DNA: TGTGCCAGCAGAGAGGGACTAGCGGCTTCCTACAATGAGCAGTTCTTC.

V is TRBV16 and J is TRBJ2-7; weak D call: TRBD2 (6 bases). Germline V gives CDR1 KGHSY, CDR2 FQNENV. The CDR3 contains 14 residues. V lost 3 bases and J 2 bases, leaving 11 bases between the germline ends. The CDR3 DNA is TGTGCCAGCAGCCAGGCGGGAACCGCCTACGAGCAGTACTTC. Amino acid sequence: CASSQAGTAYEQYF.

The V gene is TRBV6-5, the J gene TRBJ2-1; TRBD2 aligns across 11 bases. The trim removed 2 bases at V and 10 bases at J, leaving 7 bases unmatched. In germline, CDR1 is MNHEY, CDR2 SVGAGI. The CDR3 runs 15 residues. CDR3 sequence (DNA): TGTGCCAGCAGTTACGGGCTAGCGGGAGGACGAGAGCAGTTCTTC. Translated: CASSYGLAGGREQFF.

J is TRBJ2-7 and V is TRBV6-1; D not resolved. This CDR3 is 11 amino acids long. Trimming pared 2 bases from V and 6 bases from J, leaving 5 bases between. Per germline, CDR1 MNHNS and CDR2 SASEGT. The CDR3 sequence is CASSERFEQYF. As DNA, the CDR3 is TGTGCCAGCAGTGAACGCTTCGAGCAGTACTTC.

The chain joins TRBV19 to TRBJ1-5, with 8 bases aligning to TRBD1. The germline V gene encodes CDR1 LNHDA and CDR2 SQIVND (reference sequence). V was clipped by 3 bases and J by 0 bases; unmatched bases: 7. The CDR3 runs 17 residues. The CDR3 DNA is TGTGCCAGTAGTATCTCGCAGGGGGCTAATAGCAATCAGCCCCAGCATTTT. Translating it yields CASSISQGANSNQPQHF.

This sequence joins TRBV10-1 and TRBJ2-5; 9 bases are a match to TRBD1. The germline CDR1 and CDR2 sequences are WNHNN and SYGVQD (reference sequence). The CDR3 consists of 14 residues. V lost 6 bases and J lost 1; bases outside the gene matches: 3. DNA of the CDR3: TGCGCCAGCAGACAACAGGGGGCCCAAGAGACCCAGTACTTC. The encoded protein is CASRQQGAQETQYF.